The 2 T cell receptor beta chains reported below all come from one sample, sequenced in a study of PD-L1 blockade in urothelial cancer. Noted time point: pretreatment peripheral blood. The method was immunoSEQ multiplex PCR; TCRdb's version includes in-frame clones alone and lacks a portion of them. In the table there are approximately 86,000 clones, just under 85% of which are singletons. The material sequenced was PBMCs, taken around atezolizumab (anti-PD-L1) treatment. The source is a man aged 40-49 years with urothelial cancer.

The rearrangement links TRBV7-3 to TRBJ2-1, with 8 bases identical to TRBD1. Germline lookup yields CDR1 SGHTA and CDR2 FQGTGA. With 3 bases clipped from V and 9 bases from J, the junction kept 7 bases outside the gene matches. CDR3 size: 14 residues. Here the CDR3 DNA reads TGTGCCAGCAGCTTGCTCGACAGGGGAGGTGAGCAGTTCTTC. This encodes CASSLLDRGGEQFF.

Only one count was recorded for this clone. This chain connects TRBV7-8 to TRBJ2-7; TRBD2 matches 9 bases. V shed 0 bases and J 4 bases; nucleotides not matched to a gene: 4. CDR1 is SGHVS, CDR2 FQNEAQ, per germline. CDR3 length equals 15 residues. The DNA of the CDR3 is TGTGCCAGCAGCTTAGCGCGGGGGGGGTTGTACGAGCAGTACTTC. Its translation: CASSLARGGLYEQYF.